This T cell receptor beta chain came from a study of T cells in Graves' hyperthyroidism and ophthalmopathy. Amplification yielded TCR beta CDR3 regions, with RNA transcripts as the source. HTBI primers were used for first-round RT-PCR of the TCR CDR3. TCRdb reprocessed the multiplex PCR reads via MiXCR and lists one record per CDR3 protein. The sample has hundreds of thousands of distinct CDR3 sequences, about 43% seen once; the top ten hold 8.2%. Trimming took off 5 bases at V and 5 bases at J, with 21 bases between the two ends. The germline CDR1 and CDR2 sequences are SGHTA and FQGNSA. The CDR3 runs to 16 residues.

Sequencing used peripheral blood or thyroid tissue (not recorded which). V is TRBV7-2 and J is TRBJ2-5; D unclear. The TCR comes from a woman under 30 with Graves' hyperthyroidism. The CDR3 sequence: CASSPEHISLGETQYF. CDR3 nucleotide sequence: TGTGCCAGCAGCCCCGAGCATATCAGCCTTGGTGAGACCCAGTACTTC.